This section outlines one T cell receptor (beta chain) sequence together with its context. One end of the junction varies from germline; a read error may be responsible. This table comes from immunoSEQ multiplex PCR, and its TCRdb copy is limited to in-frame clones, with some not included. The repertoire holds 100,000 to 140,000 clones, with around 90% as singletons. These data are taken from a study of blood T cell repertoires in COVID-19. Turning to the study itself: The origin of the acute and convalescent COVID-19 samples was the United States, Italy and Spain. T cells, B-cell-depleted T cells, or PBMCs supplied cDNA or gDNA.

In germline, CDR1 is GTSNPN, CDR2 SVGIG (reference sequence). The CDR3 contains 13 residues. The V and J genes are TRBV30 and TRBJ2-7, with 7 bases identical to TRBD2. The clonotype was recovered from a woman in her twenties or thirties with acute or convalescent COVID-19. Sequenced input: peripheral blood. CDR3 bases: TGTGCCTACCAGCCGGGGGGAGCCTACCAGCAGTACTTC. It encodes CAYQPGGAYQQYF.